This T cell receptor beta chain emerged from a study of T cells in Graves' hyperthyroidism and ophthalmopathy. Exclusion of patients followed from uncontrolled infection, other autoimmune disease, pregnancy or lactation. Findings of the study overall: Median prediction lead before ophthalmopathy onset was 6.5 to 7 months with the model. From stable hyperthyroidism, ophthalmopathy was separated by a 13 V-J model.

With regard to this clonotype: Its specificity is unknown.

Amplification of TCR beta CDR3 regions was performed using RNA transcripts as template. TCR CDR3 regions were first amplified by RT-PCR with HTBI primers. One entry per CDR3 protein results from TCRdb running MiXCR on the multiplex PCR reads. The sample gives hundreds of thousands of distinct CDR3 sequences, roughly 15% of which show up once; roughly 4.5% is in the top ten. V was clipped by 0 bases and J by 1 base, with 9 bases between them. This CDR3 comprises 15 residues. Germline V lookup: CDR1 SGHRS, CDR2 YFSETQ. The sample consisted of blood. The clonotype originates from a woman in her forties with Graves' ophthalmopathy. The genes are TRBV5-1 and TRBJ2-3; D is unresolved. Here the CDR3 reads CASSLEYKGTDTQYF. CDR3 nucleotides: TGCGCCAGCAGCTTGGAATACAAGGGCACAGATACGCAGTATTTT.